These 8 T cell receptor beta chains were all obtained from the same sample, sequenced in a study of identical twins. TCRdb ran MiXCR on the 5' RACE reads and lists one entry per CDR3 protein. This repertoire shows roughly 470,000 distinct CDR3 sequences, 13% to 15% found once; its top ten account for about 1%. This same sample was also taken into another study, of yellow fever vaccine responses in identical twins.

The sequencing sample was made of CD4+ T cells sorted from blood. These TCRs come from a woman aged 18-35 years in good health.

This clonotype was counted a few times. Compared with germline, one end of the junction differs, possibly owing to a read error. The chain employs TRBV6-1 and TRBJ2-3; 9 bases are shared with TRBD2. Per the germline V gene, CDR1 is MNHNS and CDR2 is SASEGT. CDR3 length: 15 amino acids. This CDR3 is CASREAGGGTDTQYF. The DNA of the CDR3 is TGTGCCAGCAGAGAAGCGGGGGGAGGCACAGATACGCAGTATTTT.

This clonotype appeared a few times. V is TRBV9 and J is TRBJ2-7; 9 positions agree with TRBD1. The CDR3 extends over 15 amino acids. Germline trimming cut 2 bases from V and 3 bases from J; bases unmatched to any gene: 6. Germline loops: CDR1 SGDLS, CDR2 YYNGEE. Written as DNA, the CDR3 is TGTGCCAGCAGCGTCAGCTGGGACAGGGACTACGAGCAGTACTTC. Residues: CASSVSWDRDYEQYF.

This clonotype turned up a few times. The gene calls are TRBV6-7 and TRBJ2-2, with D unresolved. TRBV6-7 is an ORF, and what it does is uncertain. Deletions cut 2 bases from V and 2 bases from J, with 15 bases between. CDR3 length: 17 amino acids. CDR3 coding DNA: TGTGCCAGCAGTTACGGCAAGGGCTCGGATAACACCGGGGAGCTGTTTTTT. Translating gives CASSYGKGSDNTGELFF.

The CDR3 nucleotides are TGTGCCAGCAGCAAACAAGCGGGGACTAGGTACAATGAGCAGTTCTTC. Its protein is CASSKQAGTRYNEQFF. The chain links TRBV7-6 to TRBJ2-1; 8 nucleotides agree with TRBD2. This CDR3 has 16 residues. Germline V gene data show CDR1 as SGHVS and CDR2 as FNYEAQ. V trimming: 5 bases; J trimming: 4 bases; junction bases outside the gene matches: 10.

This clonotype was observed at least ten times. The CDR3 DNA is TGTGCCAGCAGCCAGCGGGGGGGCGGGAGAGGTGAGCAGTTCTTC. Translating it yields CASSQRGGGRGEQFF. V is TRBV3-1 and J is TRBJ2-1, with TRBD2 matching over 9 bases. Germline CDR1 LGHDT, CDR2 YNNKEL (reference sequence). Losses at the gene ends were 3 bases for V and 9 bases for J; bases not matched to a gene: 9. This CDR3 comprises 15 residues.

This clonotype was picked up a small number of times. The J gene is TRBJ2-3, the V gene TRBV4-3, with D possibly matching TRBD2 (6 bases). Trimming took 4 bases from V and 0 from J, leaving 11 bases between them. The CDR3 covers 15 residues. In germline, CDR1 is LGHNA, CDR2 YSLEER. CDR3 DNA: TGCGCCAGCAGCCCGTTTCGGGAGAGCACAGATACGCAGTATTTT. Protein: CASSPFRESTDTQYF.

The CDR3 coding sequence is TGTGCCAGCAGCCGGCAAACCACCTCACTCTACGAGCAGTACTTC. Translation gives CASSRQTTSLYEQYF. The rearrangement joins TRBV4-2 to TRBJ2-7; D unresolved. The length of the CDR3 is 15 residues. Trimming shortened V by 4 bases and J by 3 bases, and 16 bases separated the two germline ends. Germline V gene data show CDR1 as LGHNA and CDR2 as YNFKEQ.

This chain joins TRBV20-1 and TRBJ2-7; 7 bases line up with TRBD2. Germline V gene lookup returns CDR1 DFQATT and CDR2 SNEGSKA (reference sequence). The ends lost 0 bases at V and 0 bases at J; junction bases unmatched: 8. The CDR3 has 16 amino acids. The CDR3 bases are TGCAGTGCTAGAGATCTCTGGGGGAGGGGCTCCTACGAGCAGTACTTC. It is translated as CSARDLWGRGSYEQYF.